Listed below are T cell receptor beta chains from one sample, sequenced in a study of tumor-infiltrating lymphocytes in glioblastoma multiforme. MiXCR was run by TCRdb on the multiplex PCR reads, yielding one entry per CDR3 protein. The table includes around 8,800 distinct CDR3 sequences, around three quarters detected once. The sample consisted of brain tumor tissue. The origin of the receptors is a male donor with glioblastoma. Each CDR3 is given with its conserved first and last residue. D genes are given only for firm matches. The size entry is marked missing in some rows and otherwise reads once, few, many or a size class.

TRBV11-2	.	TRBJ2-5	.	TGTGCCAGCAGCTGGGAGGCTGAAGAGACCCAGTACTTC	CASSWEAEETQYF
TRBV20-1	.	TRBJ1-6	.	TGCAGTGCTAGCTTCGGAGGGGATGCGAATTCACCCCTCCACTTT	CSASFGGDANSPLHF
TRBV30	.	TRBJ2-3	.	TGTGCCTGGAGTGTCCCAGGAGGAAGGCTGGATACGCAGTATTTT	CAWSVPGGRLDTQYF
TRBV13	.	TRBJ2-3	.	TGTGCCAGCAGCTTAAGAGGTCGGCTGGTCCCAGATACGCAGTATTTT	CASSLRGRLVPDTQYF
TRBV6-5	TRBD2	TRBJ2-1	.	TGTGCCAGCAGTTACTCGTTAGGTGGACTAGCTAAAGGCGGGGAGCAGTTCTTC	CASSYSLGGLAKGGEQFF
TRBV5-6	.	TRBJ2-1	.	TGTGCCAGCAGCTCTCCCCTGTACAATGAGCAGTTCTTC	CASSSPLYNEQFF
TRBV20-1	TRBD1	TRBJ1-2	.	TGCGGTGTCCTCTCCCGGCTCAGGGGGGCTACTAACTATGGCTACACCTTC	CGVLSRLRGATNYGYTF
TRBV6-5	TRBD2	TRBJ2-1	.	TGTGCCAGCAGTTACGCGTCTAGCGGGATCCGGAACAATGAGCAGTTCTTC	CASSYASSGIRNNEQFF
TRBV4-1	.	TRBJ1-6	.	TGCGCCAGCCAACACCCGGCATCTGGGGTTTCACACCTCCACTTT	CASQHPASGVSHLHF
TRBV11-3	.	TRBJ2-3	once	TGTGCCAGCAGCCTGGAGGACACAGATACGCAGTATTTT	CASSLEDTDTQYF
TRBV11-1	TRBD1	TRBJ2-7	few	TGTGCTAGCAGCTTAGGACAGGGGAACTACGAGCAGTACTTC	CASSLGQGNYEQYF
TRBV11-2	.	TRBJ2-1	.	TGTGCCAGCAGCTTAGCGGGTGGGACCTCCTACAATGAGCAGTTCTTC	CASSLAGGTSYNEQFF
TRBV11-2	TRBD2	TRBJ2-3	.	TGTGCCAGCTTACGGGGGGGGGTCACAGATACGCAGTATTTT	CASLRGGVTDTQYF
TRBV6-5	.	TRBJ1-6	.	TGTGCCAGCAGTAATCGACAGGAGAGCTCCTATAATTCACCCCTCCACTTT	CASSNRQESSYNSPLHF
TRBV11-1	.	TRBJ2-5	.	TGTGCCAGCAGCTCCGGGGGAAGGGGACTTCAGTACCAAGAGACCCAGTACTTC	CASSSGGRGLQYQETQYF
TRBV10-2	TRBD1	TRBJ2-3	.	TGCGCCAGCAGTGAGACAGGGGCCGGGCCAGATACGCAGTATTTT	CASSETGAGPDTQYF
TRBV12-3/TRBV12-4	.	TRBJ1-1	.	TGTGCCAGCAGTTCGGGACCGCCGGAAGCTTTCTTT	CASSSGPPEAFF
TRBV20-1	TRBD2	TRBJ2-1	.	TGCAGTGCTAGAGATGAGGGTAGCGGGGGGCACAATGAGCAGTTCTTC	CSARDEGSGGHNEQFF
TRBV20-1	TRBD1	TRBJ2-4	.	TGCAATGCTAGAGACCCAGACAGGGGGACTCGGAAAGCCAAAAACATTCAGTACTTC	CNARDPDRGTRKAKNIQYF
TRBV4-1	.	TRBJ2-7	many	TGCGCCAGCAGCCGGGGGGGGCTAGCGGATAGCTACGAGCAGTACTTC	CASSRGGLADSYEQYF
TRBV11-2	.	TRBJ2-1	.	TGTGCCAGTAGCTTAGATAGGGGGAGTGAGCGGTCCTTC	CASSLDRGSERSF
TRBV29-1	.	TRBJ2-7	few	TGCAGCGTTGAAGGTTTGCCAGGGAAGACCTACGAGCAGTACTTC	CSVEGLPGKTYEQYF
TRBV20-1	.	TRBJ2-2	.	TGCAGTGGTAGGGGAGGTACCGGGGAGCTGTTTTTT	CSGRGGTGELFF
TRBV6-1	.	TRBJ2-2	.	TGTGCCAGCAGTGAGGACAGCTTGGTCAGGAGGTCCGGGGAGCTGTTTTTT	CASSEDSLVRRSGELFF
TRBV20-1	.	TRBJ2-3	.	TGCAGTGTCCTTACCGACATAAGCGCAGATACGCAGTATTTT	CSVLTDISADTQYF
TRBV20-1	TRBD2	TRBJ2-7	.	TGCAGTGTCAGATGGGGAGGGACTAGAGGGTGTGAGCAGTACTTC	CSVRWGGTRGCEQYF
TRBV11-2	TRBD2	TRBJ2-2	few	TGTGCCAGCAGCTTAAGGCTAGCGGAGAACACCGGGGAGCTGTTTTTT	CASSLRLAENTGELFF
TRBV11-3	.	TRBJ2-6	.	TGTGCCAGCCGTGCTGGGGCCAACGTCCTGACTTTC	CASRAGANVLTF
TRBV11-1	TRBD2	TRBJ2-1	.	TGTGCCAGCAGCTTAGCACTAGCGGGGAATGAGCAGTTCTTC	CASSLALAGNEQFF
TRBV2	.	TRBJ2-3	.	TGTGCCAGCCGGGATGGGGCTGCTTTTACAGATACGCAGTATTTT	CASRDGAAFTDTQYF
TRBV11-1	.	TRBJ1-2	.	TGTGTCAGCAGGGATCTCATACAGGCGAATGACTATGGCTACATCTTC	CVSRDLIQANDYGYIF
TRBV10-3	TRBD2	TRBJ2-7	medium-sized	TGTGCCGCCGGGGGAGGGCAGAGAGACTCCTACGAGCAGTACTTC	CAAGGGQRDSYEQYF
TRBV29-1	TRBD1	TRBJ2-5	.	TGCAGCGTTGAAATCGACAGGGGCGAGACCCAGTACTTC	CSVEIDRGETQYF
TRBV11-2	.	TRBJ2-7	many	TGTGCCAGCAGCCCTCAGGGATTCTGGCAGTACTTC	CASSPQGFWQYF
TRBV11-2	.	TRBJ2-7	.	TGTGCCAGCAGCTTAGTAGAGTTCTCCGAGCAGTACTTC	CASSLVEFSEQYF
TRBV12-3/TRBV12-4	.	TRBJ2-2	.	TGTGCCAGCAGTTTCCTGGGCGGGCATTCGCCCGGGGAGCTGTTTTTT	CASSFLGGHSPGELFF
TRBV29-1	TRBD1	TRBJ2-7	.	TGCAGCGCATGGGACAGGGGGAAGCAGTACTTC	CSAWDRGKQYF
TRBV6-2/TRBV6-3	.	TRBJ1-5	.	TGTGCCAGCAGTTACTCCATTAGCAATCAGCCCCAGCATTTT	CASSYSISNQPQHF
TRBV5-8	TRBD2	TRBJ2-7	.	TGCGCCAGCAAGAATCTACTAGCGGGTGGACTCTACGGGCAGTACTTC	CASKNLLAGGLYGQYF
TRBV29-1	TRBD2	TRBJ2-1	.	TGCGGCGTCGATGGACTAGCGGGAGACAATGAGCAGTTCTTC	CGVDGLAGDNEQFF
TRBV7-9	TRBD2	TRBJ2-5	.	TGTGCCAGCAGCCCAGCCGCCACTAGCGGGATATCCCAAGAGACCCAGTACTTC	CASSPAATSGISQETQYF
TRBV10-3	.	TRBJ2-3	.	TGTGCCATCAGTGAGTCGTGTGCAGATACGCAGTATTTT	CAISESCADTQYF
TRBV28	TRBD2	TRBJ2-7	.	TGTGCCACCCGTTGGGGGGGTTCCCACTACGAGCAGTACTTC	CATRWGGSHYEQYF
TRBV11-3	.	TRBJ2-5	.	TGTGCCAGCAGCGCGAAGGAGACCCAGTACTTC	CASSAKETQYF
TRBV20-1	.	TRBJ2-5	.	TGCAGTGCCATCAGGGGTGTAGAGACCCAGTACTTC	CSAIRGVETQYF
TRBV11-2	.	TRBJ2-2	few	TGTGCCAGCAGCTTAAAAAGCTGGGGTGGAACCGGGGAGCTGTTTTTT	CASSLKSWGGTGELFF
TRBV29-1	.	TRBJ1-2	.	TGCAGCGTTGTCGGATCCAGTGTCTACGCCTTC	CSVVGSSVYAF
TRBV6-2/TRBV6-3	TRBD1	TRBJ1-5	.	TGTGCCAGCAGCACAACAGGGGGGGGACCACACGCCCAGCATTTT	CASSTTGGGPHAQHF
TRBV10-2	.	TRBJ2-7	.	TGCGCCAGCAGTGTTGGGCCGAAATACGAGCAGTACTTC	CASSVGPKYEQYF
TRBV11-1	TRBD1	TRBJ1-2	.	TGTGCCAGCAGGGATCTCGGACAGGCGGCTGACGATGGCTACACCTTC	CASRDLGQAADDGYTF
TRBV30	.	TRBJ1-2	.	TGTGCCTGGACGGGTCAGGGGACCTATGGCTACACCTTC	CAWTGQGTYGYTF
TRBV11-2	.	TRBJ2-5	.	TGTGCCAGCAGCTTTGACGCCCCGCAGACCCAGTACTTC	CASSFDAPQTQYF
TRBV6-5	.	TRBJ1-4	.	TGTGCCAGCAGTCGGGGGGGAGGGTTGAATGAAAAACTGTTTTTT	CASSRGGGLNEKLFF